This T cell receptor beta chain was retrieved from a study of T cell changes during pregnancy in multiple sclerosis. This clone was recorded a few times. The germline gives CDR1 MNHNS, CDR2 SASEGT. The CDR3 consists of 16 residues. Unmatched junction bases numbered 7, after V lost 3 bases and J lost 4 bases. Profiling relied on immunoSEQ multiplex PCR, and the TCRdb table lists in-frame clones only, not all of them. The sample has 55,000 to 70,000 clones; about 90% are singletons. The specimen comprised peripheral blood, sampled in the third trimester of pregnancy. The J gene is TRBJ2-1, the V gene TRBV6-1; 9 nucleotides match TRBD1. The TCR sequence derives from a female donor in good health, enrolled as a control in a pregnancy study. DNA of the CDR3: TGTGCCAGCAGTGACCACAGCGGGACAGGGTACAATGAGCAGTTCTTC. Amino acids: CASSDHSGTGYNEQFF.